The 8 T cell receptor beta chains in this list originate from one sample, sequenced in a study of breast tumors, draining lymph nodes, adjacent tissues. MiXCR, applied by TCRdb to the multiplex PCR reads, yields one record per CDR3 protein. The data contain about 150,000 distinct CDR3 sequences, approximately 32% of them singletons. The lymph nodes were axillary draining lymph nodes from breast cancer patients. The specimen was axillary lymph node tissue. The origin of the receptors is a female donor with breast cancer. Some clones in this sample may be carry-over from other donors' samples.

This clonotype was seen repeatedly, ten times or more. V usage is TRBV7-6 and J usage is TRBJ2-3; TRBD2 agrees at 8 bases. The CDR3 contains 15 residues. Germline assignment: CDR1 SGHVS and CDR2 FNYEAQ. V was clipped by 0 bases and J by 4 bases; unmatched bases: 3. This CDR3 reads CASSLAHGGADTQYF. CDR3 coding DNA: TGTGCCAGCAGCTTAGCGCACGGGGGGGCAGATACGCAGTATTTT.

On this clonotype: Being one base from a much bigger clone, this may be a read error. The chain links TRBV6-6 to TRBJ2-5; D possibly corresponds to TRBD2 (7 bases). CDR1 is MNHNY and CDR2 is SVGAGI in the germline V gene (reference sequence). The CDR3 runs to 17 residues. V gave up 8 bases and J gave up 5 bases, with 27 bases separating them. The CDR3 region is CASGLRAGGGPRETQYF. CDR3 coding DNA: TGTGCCAGCGGCCTAAGGGCTGGCGGGGGCCCAAGGGAGACCCAGTACTTC.

This clonotype was detected only once. The chain couples TRBV20-1 to TRBJ1-2, with a possible D match to TRBD1 (6 bases). The germline gives CDR1 DFQATT, CDR2 SNEGSKA (reference sequence). V was trimmed by 6 bases and J by 5 bases, leaving 16 bases between them. The CDR3 consists of 13 residues. CDR3 nucleotide sequence: TGCAGTGCGTCCGAAGGGGGTAGTTATGGCTACACCTTC. Protein sequence: CSASEGGSYGYTF.

This clonotype was picked up many times. The DNA of the CDR3 is TGTGCCAGCAGGAAACAGGGCACCGGGGAGCTGTTTTTT. Protein product: CASRKQGTGELFF. The chain joins TRBV7-2 to TRBJ2-2; D may be TRBD1 (6 bases). V was cut by 6 bases and J by 4 bases, with 9 bases left in between. The CDR3 covers 13 residues. Germline CDR1 reads SGHTA; CDR2 reads FQGNSA. Complete variable domain (other parts from reference TRBV7-2 and TRBJ2-2): GAGVSQSPSNKVTEKGKDVELRCDPISGHTALYWYRQSLGQGLEFLIYFQGNSAPDKSGLPSDRFSAERTGGSVSTLTIQRTQQEDSAVYLCASRKQGTGELFFGEGSRLTVL.

In its sample, this clonotype was seen a few times. This may be a read error, as it is one base from a much larger clone. This sequence joins TRBV11-2 and TRBJ1-2; D gene ambiguous. The germline CDR1 and CDR2 sequences are SGHAT and FQNNGV. The CDR3 is 14 residues long. The V end was cut by 1 base, the J end by 9 bases, with 15 bases between. The CDR3 nucleotides are TGTGCCAGCAGCTTAGGTCGCCAGGCGTATCGCTACACCTTC. This codes for CASSLGRQAYRYTF.

This chain connects TRBV6-6 to TRBJ2-3; TRBD2 agrees at 10 bases. The germline V gene has CDR1 MNHNY and CDR2 SVGAGI (reference sequence). After removal of 6 bases from V and 1 base from J, the junction contained 7 bases not matched to a gene. The CDR3 extends over 16 amino acids. CDR3: CASSPAGGPGTDTQYF. The CDR3 DNA follows: TGTGCCAGCAGCCCAGCGGGGGGGCCGGGCACAGATACGCAGTATTTT.

The chain couples TRBV7-8 to TRBJ1-4; D possibly corresponds to TRBD1 (5 bases). V was clipped by 5 bases and J by 8 bases, with 12 bases between them. Per the germline V gene, CDR1 is SGHVS and CDR2 is FQNEAQ. The CDR3 sequence is 13 residues long. CDR3 in DNA: TGTGCCAGCAGCCGAGAGAGACAGGAAAAACTGTTTTTT. This codes for CASSRERQEKLFF.

This clonotype has ten or more counts. V and J are TRBV2 and TRBJ2-5, with 11 bases lining up with TRBD1. Germline V CDR1 and CDR2: SNHLY, FYNNEI. This CDR3 region has 15 residues. J gave up 3 bases and V 8 bases, and 8 bases lay outside the gene matches. The CDR3 nucleotides are TGTGCCAGCGGGGGGGACAGGGGGACCAAAGAGACCCAGTACTTC. Residues: CASGGDRGTKETQYF. Drawing the rest from reference TRBV2 and TRBJ2-5, the complete variable domain is EPEVTQTPSHQVTQMGQEVILRCVPISNHLYFYWYRQILGQKVEFLVSFYNNEISEKSEIFDDQFSVERPDGSNFTLKIRSTKLEDSAMYFCASGGDRGTKETQYFGPGTRLLVL.